These 18 T cell receptor beta chains came from one sample sequenced in a study of CD8 T cells in ankylosing spondylitis. One entry per CDR3 protein results from TCRdb running MiXCR on the 5' RACE reads. The repertoire includes roughly 100,000 distinct CDR3 sequences, over 6.5% of them detected once, and 9.9% sits in the top ten. The sample comprised blood, either unsorted or a sorted T cell fraction (not recorded which). The origin of the receptors is a male donor with ankylosing spondylitis or in good health (not recorded which).

Many counts were recorded for this clonotype. The J gene is TRBJ1-1, the V gene TRBV15; unclear D gene. V lost 5 bases to trimming and J lost 1 base, with 11 bases between them. The CDR3 consists of 14 residues. Germline V gives CDR1 LNHNV, CDR2 YYDKDF (reference sequence). The DNA of the CDR3 is TGTGCCACCAGCTTGGATTTGGGGAACACTGAAGCTTTCTTT. Protein sequence: CATSLDLGNTEAFF.

This clonotype has a count of ten or more. The gene calls are TRBV27 and TRBJ2-7; possible D gene TRBD1, 6 bases. Trimming removed 3 bases at V and 4 bases at J, with 10 bases between. Germline V lookup: CDR1 MNHEY, CDR2 SMNVEV (reference sequence). This CDR3 comprises 13 residues. CDR3 nucleotide sequence: TGTGCCAGCAGTTTGGGCAGGGGTTACGAGCAGTACTTC. Translating gives CASSLGRGYEQYF.

This clonotype has ten or more counts. The CDR3 sequence is CASSLLGAGTEAFF. The DNA for the CDR3 is TGTGCCAGCAGTCTCCTCGGGGCGGGGACGGAAGCTTTCTTT. J is TRBJ1-1 and V is TRBV27; TRBD1 might be the D (5 bases). V was shortened by 5 bases and J by 8 bases, with 18 bases between the two germline ends. The CDR3 covers 14 residues. Germline values: CDR1 MNHEY, CDR2 SMNVEV (reference sequence).

This clonotype was observed many times. DNA for the CDR3: TGCGCCAGCAGCCATAGGGACCTCGAGCAGTACTTC. This translates into CASSHRDLEQYF. The V gene is TRBV4-3, the J gene TRBJ2-7; the D call may be TRBD1 or TRBD2 (5 bases each). The V and J ends lost 3 bases and 6 bases respectively, with 9 bases between them. The CDR3 runs to 12 residues. The germline V gene has CDR1 LGHNA and CDR2 YSLEER.

This clonotype was recorded at least ten times. This chain uses TRBV12-3 or TRBV12-4 with TRBJ1-1; D uncertain. The CDR3 runs 13 residues. Trimming left V 2 bases short and J 5 bases short, with 9 bases between. The CDR3 here is CASSLSEETEAFF. The CDR3 DNA reads TGTGCCAGCAGTTTATCGGAGGAGACTGAAGCTTTCTTT.

In this sample, this clonotype turned up many times. This chain uses TRBV11-1 with TRBJ2-2; 9 nucleotides agree with TRBD1. The V gene end was trimmed by 4 bases and the J gene end by 2 bases; junction bases not matched to a gene: 2. The CDR3 is 15 residues long. Per the germline V gene, CDR1 is SGHAT and CDR2 is FQDESV (reference sequence). DNA of the CDR3: TGTGCCAGCAGCTGGGGACAGGGAAACACCGGGGAGCTGTTTTTT. Amino acids: CASSWGQGNTGELFF.

There are many counts of this clonotype. The chain recombines TRBV27 with TRBJ1-4; weak D call: TRBD1 (5 bases). The germline gives CDR1 MNHEY, CDR2 SMNVEV (reference sequence). The V end was cut by 3 bases, the J end by 7 bases, with 9 bases between. The CDR3 spans 13 residues. CDR3 nucleotides: TGTGCCAGCAGTTTCTCAGGGTTTGAAAAACTGTTTTTT. Amino acid sequence: CASSFSGFEKLFF.

This clonotype showed up many times. The chain has TRBV30 and TRBJ1-1; D is unclear. V was clipped by 2 bases and J by 9 bases, with 13 bases between them. The V gene's germline CDR1 is GTSNPN and CDR2 SVGIG (reference sequence). The CDR3 is made up of 12 amino acids. The CDR3 region has the DNA TGTGCCTGGAGTCCGGCGCGAGTTAAAGCTTTCTTT. Translating it yields CAWSPARVKAFF. Supplemented by reference TRBV30 and TRBJ1-1, the full variable domain reads SQTIHQWPATLVQPVGSPLSLECTVEGTSNPNLYWYRQAAGRGLQLLFYSVGIGQISSEVPQNLSASRPQDRQFILSSKKLLLSDSGFYLCAWSPARVKAFFGQGTRLTVV.

The table lists this clonotype with many counts. The chain combines TRBV5-5 with TRBJ2-7, with TRBD2 matching over 7 bases. The CDR3 covers 13 residues. Trimming at V came to 5 bases and at J to 2 bases, leaving 4 bases not matched to a gene. Germline assignment: CDR1 SGHKS and CDR2 YYEKEE (reference sequence). CDR3 nucleotides: TGTGCCAGCAGTTGGGAGGGCCCCTACGAGCAGTACTTC. It yields the protein CASSWEGPYEQYF. Combining the CDR3 with reference TRBV5-5 and TRBJ2-7 gives the whole variable domain DAGVTQSPTHLIKTRGQQVTLRCSPISGHKSVSWYQQVLGQGPQFIFQYYEKEERGRGNFPDRFSARQFPNYSSELNVNALLLGDSALYLCASSWEGPYEQYFGPGTRLTVT.

This clonotype has ten or more counts. The chain carries TRBV4-2 and TRBJ1-2, with no clear D. This CDR3 has 15 amino acids. Germline lookup yields CDR1 LGHNA and CDR2 YNFKEQ. V lost 4 bases and J lost 7, with 19 bases in between. CDR3 bases: TGTGCCAGCAGCCCGGCGGGAGTTAACCTCTTTGGCTACACCTTC. This encodes CASSPAGVNLFGYTF.

The chain links TRBV5-5 to TRBJ2-1; the D is unclear. The CDR3 runs 12 residues. The V gene lost 2 bases and the J gene lost 8 bases, with 8 bases spanning the gap. Germline V gene sequence: CDR1 SGHKS, CDR2 YYEKEE (reference sequence). In DNA form, the CDR3 reads TGTGCCAGCAGCTTAAGAAGTTATGAGCAGTTCTTC. It encodes CASSLRSYEQFF.

A word on this clonotype: A read error may account for a junction end that differs from germline. J is TRBJ2-3 and V is TRBV7-9, with D perhaps TRBD1 (6 bases). The CDR3 has 12 amino acids. The germline V gene has CDR1 SEHNR and CDR2 FQNEAQ (reference sequence). The CDR3 reads CTSSPDRSTQYF. The CDR3 DNA reads as TGTACCAGCAGCCCCGACAGGAGTACGCAGTATTTT.

Ten or more counts support this clonotype. The CDR3 DNA sequence: TGTGCCACCAGCACACTAGCGGGCTACAATGAGCAGTTCTTC. Its translation: CATSTLAGYNEQFF. The chain employs TRBV15 and TRBJ2-1, with TRBD2 matching 9 bases. The CDR3 is 14 amino acids. The V and J ends lost 4 bases and 3 bases, in that order; junction bases with no gene match: 1. The germline CDR1 and CDR2 sequences are LNHNV and YYDKDF (reference sequence).

There are many counts of this clonotype. V gene TRBV7-2 combines with J gene TRBJ1-5, with D hard to call. V lost 1 base to trimming and J lost 6 bases, with 13 bases between them. The CDR3 runs to 15 residues. In germline, CDR1 is SGHTA, CDR2 FQGNSA. The DNA for the CDR3 is TGTGCCAGCAGCTTAGTCGGCCAGGCGGGTCAGCCCCAGCATTTT. It encodes CASSLVGQAGQPQHF.

There are many counts of this clonotype. This chain links TRBV4-3 with TRBJ2-2; D is unresolved. This CDR3 has 13 amino acids. V lost 0 bases and J 7 bases, leaving 6 bases between the germline ends. Per germline, CDR1 LGHNA and CDR2 YSLEER. CDR3 amino acids: CASSQDRLGELFF. In DNA, the CDR3 is TGCGCCAGCAGCCAAGACCGCCTCGGGGAGCTGTTTTTT.

This clonotype is medium-sized in the sample. J is TRBJ2-1 and V is TRBV29-1; D gene ambiguous. The CDR3 runs 13 residues. Germline CDR1 is SQVTM and CDR2 is ANQGSEA. V lost 2 bases and J lost 4, with 9 bases in between. CDR3 protein: CSVERVGYNEQFF. The CDR3 nucleotides are TGCAGCGTTGAAAGGGTAGGATACAATGAGCAGTTCTTC.

The sample holds many counts of this clonotype. V gene TRBV14 combines with J gene TRBJ1-6; 9 nucleotides line up with TRBD1. CDR3 length equals 16 residues. V was clipped by 2 bases and J by 12 bases; unmatched bases: 11. The germline V gene encodes CDR1 SGHDN and CDR2 FVKESK. The CDR3 protein is CASSQLTGTGSRPLHF. The CDR3 DNA follows: TGTGCCAGCAGCCAACTTACCGGGACAGGGAGTCGACCCCTCCACTTT.

In its sample, this clonotype was seen many times. The chain has TRBV15 and TRBJ1-5, with D uncertain. The CDR3 has 13 residues. From germline, CDR1 is LNHNV and CDR2 YYDKDF (reference sequence). Trimming shortened V by 2 bases and J by 3 bases, and 5 bases separated the two germline ends. Written as DNA, the CDR3 is TGTGCCACCAGCAGACAGAACAATCAGCCCCAGCATTTT. Its translation: CATSRQNNQPQHF.